The T cell receptor (beta chain) described here comes from a study of cytomegalovirus exposure and HLA in healthy donors. CDR1 is KGHSH, CDR2 LQKENI, per germline. CDR3 length equals 16 residues. The ends were cut back, 3 bases at V and 6 bases at J, with 21 bases in the middle. Primers for the PCR totalled 60 Vbeta and 13 Jbeta. Clones were read by immunoSEQ multiplex PCR, and TCRdb kept only the in-frame ones, dropping some. The data show approximately 120,000 clones, with approximately 73% seen just once and about 4.3% held by the top ten. The sequencing input was PBMCs. The receptor's source is a man aged 55-75 years in good health and CMV-seropositive. V usage is TRBV18 and J usage is TRBJ2-7; the D gene is possibly TRBD1 (5 bases). In DNA form, the CDR3 reads TGTGCCAGCTCACCGTCGACAGCCACCCTAGGGTCCGAGCAGTACTTC. It yields the protein CASSPSTATLGSEQYF.